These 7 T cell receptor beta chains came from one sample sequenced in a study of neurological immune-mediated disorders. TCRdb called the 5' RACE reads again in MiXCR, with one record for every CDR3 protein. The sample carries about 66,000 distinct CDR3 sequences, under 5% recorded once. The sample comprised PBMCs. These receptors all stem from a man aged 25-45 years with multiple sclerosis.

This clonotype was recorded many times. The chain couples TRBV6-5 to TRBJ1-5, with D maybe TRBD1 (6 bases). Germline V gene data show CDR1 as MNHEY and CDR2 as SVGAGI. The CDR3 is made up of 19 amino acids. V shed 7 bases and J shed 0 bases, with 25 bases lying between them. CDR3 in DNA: TGTGCCAGCAACCCCCCGGGGGGCAGGAGGAAATATAGCAATCAGCCCCAGCATTTT. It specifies CASNPPGGRRKYSNQPQHF.

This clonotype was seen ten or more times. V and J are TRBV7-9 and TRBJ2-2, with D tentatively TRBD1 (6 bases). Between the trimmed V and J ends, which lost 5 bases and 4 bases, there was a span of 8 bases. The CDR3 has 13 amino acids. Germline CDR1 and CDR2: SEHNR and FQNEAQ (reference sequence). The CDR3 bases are TGTGCCAGCAGCCGGACAGCCACCGGGGAGCTGTTTTTT. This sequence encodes CASSRTATGELFF.

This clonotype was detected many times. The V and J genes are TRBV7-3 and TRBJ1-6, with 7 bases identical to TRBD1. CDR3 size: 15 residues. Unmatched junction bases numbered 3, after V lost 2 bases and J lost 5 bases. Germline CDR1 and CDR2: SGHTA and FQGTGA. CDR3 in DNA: TGTGCCAGCAGCTTATCGGGACAGAATAATTCACCCCTCCACTTT. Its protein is CASSLSGQNNSPLHF.

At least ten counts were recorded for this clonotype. The CDR3 loop reads CASSSTGTQETQYF. The CDR3 DNA reads TGTGCCAGCAGCTCGACAGGGACCCAAGAGACCCAGTACTTC. This sequence joins TRBV6-6 and TRBJ2-5; 7 positions agree with TRBD1. V shed 6 bases and J 1 base; nucleotides not matched to a gene: 5. Germline CDR1 MNHNY, CDR2 SVGAGI (reference sequence). The CDR3 consists of 14 residues.

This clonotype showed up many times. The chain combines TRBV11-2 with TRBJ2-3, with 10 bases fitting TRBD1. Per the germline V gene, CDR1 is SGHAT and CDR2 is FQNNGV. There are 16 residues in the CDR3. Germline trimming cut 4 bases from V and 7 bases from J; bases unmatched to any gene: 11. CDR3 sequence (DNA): TGTGCCAGCAGCTCGGACCGGGACAGGGGAGAGCATACGCAGTATTTT. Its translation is CASSSDRDRGEHTQYF.

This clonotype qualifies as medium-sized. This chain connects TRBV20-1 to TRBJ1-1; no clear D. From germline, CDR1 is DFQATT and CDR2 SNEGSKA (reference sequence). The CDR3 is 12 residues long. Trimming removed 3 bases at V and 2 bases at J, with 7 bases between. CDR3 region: CSARPLNTEAFF. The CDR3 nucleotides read TGCAGTGCTAGGCCCCTAAACACTGAAGCTTTCTTT.

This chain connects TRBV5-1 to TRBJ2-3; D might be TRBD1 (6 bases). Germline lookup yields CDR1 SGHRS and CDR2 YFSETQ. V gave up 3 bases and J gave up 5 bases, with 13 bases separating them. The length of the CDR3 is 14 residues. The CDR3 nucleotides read TGCGCCAGCAGCTACTACAGGGAAGGAGATACGCAGTATTTT. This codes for CASSYYREGDTQYF.